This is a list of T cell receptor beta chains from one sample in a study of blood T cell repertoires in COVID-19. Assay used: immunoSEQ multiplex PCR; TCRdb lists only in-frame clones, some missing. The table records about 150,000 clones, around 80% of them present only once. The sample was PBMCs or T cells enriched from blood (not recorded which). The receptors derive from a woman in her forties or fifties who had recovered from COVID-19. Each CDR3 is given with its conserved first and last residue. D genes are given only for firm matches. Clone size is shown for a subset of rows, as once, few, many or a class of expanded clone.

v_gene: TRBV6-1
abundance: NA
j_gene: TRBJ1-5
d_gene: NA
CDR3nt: TGTGCCAGCAGTGAGTGGAGCCTCGATCAGCCCCAGCATTTT
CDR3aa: CASSEWSLDQPQHF

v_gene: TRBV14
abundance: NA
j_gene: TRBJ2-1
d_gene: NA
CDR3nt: TGTGCCAGCAGCCAGACGTGGGGAGGCAATGAGCAGTTCTTC
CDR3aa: CASSQTWGGNEQFF

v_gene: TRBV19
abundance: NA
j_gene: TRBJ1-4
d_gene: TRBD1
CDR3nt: TGTGCCAGTAGTTCCCGACAGGGACAAAGAGGAAAACTGTTTTTT
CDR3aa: CASSSRQGQRGKLFF

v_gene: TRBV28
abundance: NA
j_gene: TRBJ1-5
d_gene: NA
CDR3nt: TGTGCCAGCAGTCCATCGGACGCAGGAGGGCAGCCCCAGCATTTT
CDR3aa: CASSPSDAGGQPQHF

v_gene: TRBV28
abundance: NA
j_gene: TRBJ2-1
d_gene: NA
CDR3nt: TGTGCCAGCAGTCCGGGACAACCCTACGAGCAGTTCTTC
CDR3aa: CASSPGQPYEQFF

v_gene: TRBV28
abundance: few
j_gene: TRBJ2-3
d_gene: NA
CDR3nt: TGTGCCAGCAAGAAGAGTAGCACAGATACGCAGTATTTT
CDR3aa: CASKKSSTDTQYF

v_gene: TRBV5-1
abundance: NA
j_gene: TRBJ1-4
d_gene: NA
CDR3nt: TGCGCCAGCAGCGACGCACAGAGCAGTAATGAAAAACTGTTTTTT
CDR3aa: CASSDAQSSNEKLFF

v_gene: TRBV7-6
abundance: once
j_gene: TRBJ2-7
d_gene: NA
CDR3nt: TGTGCCAGCAGCTTGGGCCTCTCCTACGAGCAGTACTTC
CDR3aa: CASSLGLSYEQYF

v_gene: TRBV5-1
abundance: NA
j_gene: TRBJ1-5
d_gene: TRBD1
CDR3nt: TGCGCCAGCAGCGTTGGGACAGGGGATTCGGGCAATCAGCCCCAGCATTTT
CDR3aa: CASSVGTGDSGNQPQHF

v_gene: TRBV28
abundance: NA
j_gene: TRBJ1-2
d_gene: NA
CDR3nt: TGTGCCAGCAGTTTAGGCCTAACAGGGTTACACTTC
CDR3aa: CASSLGLTGLHF

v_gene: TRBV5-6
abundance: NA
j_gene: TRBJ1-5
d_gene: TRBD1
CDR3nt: TGTGCCAGCAGCTTTTTAGGTGACAGGGATAGCAATCAGCCCCAGCATTTT
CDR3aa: CASSFLGDRDSNQPQHF

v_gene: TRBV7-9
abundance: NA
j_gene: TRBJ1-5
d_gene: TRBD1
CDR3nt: TGTGCCAGCAGCTTAGAGGGGGCAGAGCCCCAGCATTTT
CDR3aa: CASSLEGAEPQHF